The sequence of this TCR beta chain was determined in a study of blood T cell repertoires in COVID-19 (dated by TCRdb to the early 2020s). As for the study more broadly: Collaborator samples came from the United States, Italy and Spain and covered acute and convalescent phases of COVID-19. Subjects who had been exposed to COVID-19, were actively infected with it, or had recovered from it provided the deeply sampled blood TCRbeta repertoires that made up the dataset. The prospective study material was composed of cDNA or gDNA derived from T cells, B-cell-depleted T cells, or PBMCs. The sample metadata nearly always contained a de-identified subject ID, COVID-19 status, age in years and sex. Where available, HLA class I and class II types were taken from metadata supplied by the sample provider and were not determined by assay-based typing. A freely available public database, intended as a resource for researchers studying the immune response to SARS-CoV-2, is where the repertoires were released. The samples were drawn from two sources: the first 160 participants of the ongoing ImmuneRACE study, and 1,254 subjects contributed by 6 global collaborators.

Collaborating institutions collected whole blood in K2EDTA tubes following their own protocols. For TCRbeta analysis, collaborator samples were shipped as frozen whole blood, as isolated PBMCs, or as DNA extracted from either sample type. TCRbeta CDR3 regions were amplified from genomic DNA by means of the immunoSEQ Assay, a bias-controlled multiplex PCR. The authors processed their data as follows. Within the assay, amplification of reference gene primers was used to estimate how many nucleated cells each sample contained. Sequence reads were collapsed and filtered to measure the absolute abundance of every unique TCRbeta CDR3 rearrangement. Productive Simpson clonality was computed per sample as the square root of Simpson's diversity index over productive rearrangements. The source is immuneACCESS, and TCRdb retained only in-frame sequences with V and J called. Part of the clones is not carried over; for the studies checked, unresolved V genes explain less than half of this, and the remainder is unexplained. V, J and clone size were drawn from that table, and D and trimming were deduced from the DNA. The sample table contains about 75,000 clones; only one count was recorded for over 80% of them. The ten largest clones take up 5% to 6.5% of the sample.

Overall study results and their limits: The amount of clinical and demographic metadata varied by source and participant and was provided uncurated.

On this clone itself: What this receptor recognizes is not known. No clone much larger than this one lies a single base away; base qualities are absent.

The receptor was isolated from a woman between 45 and 65 years old with acute or convalescent COVID-19. The sequenced sample consisted of peripheral blood.

The CDR3 is CASSLQGVPEQFF. The bases are TGTGCCAGCAGCCTACAGGGTGTTCCTGAGCAGTTCTTC. The receptor chain draws on TRBV12-3 or TRBV12-4 and TRBJ2-1, and TRBD1 may be the D gene, going by 6 matching bases. Taken from cysteine to phenylalanine, the CDR3 has 13 residues. Here the CDR3 DNA is all that survives: 39 bases in frame from base 1. Between the V and J ends, shortened by 6 bases and 9 bases respectively, the junction contains 15 bases.